The following is a TCR beta chain sequence with its context. Its antigen is still unknown. This entry belongs to a study of T cell responses to AZD1222 COVID-19 vaccine. Study observations and caveats: Vaccine-related CD4 TCRs covered spike, predominating at 160-218 and 743-854. Clonal diversity may have been underestimated, and the donors were mostly white British, with more females than males.

The CDR3 contains 13 residues. Looked up from germline, CDR1 is SQVTM and CDR2 is ANQGSEA. V was clipped by 7 bases and J by 4 bases, with 15 bases between them. The repertoire was sequenced with immunoSEQ multiplex PCR; TCRdb's copy has only in-frame clones and lacks some. This table has more than 85,000 clones, roughly 89% appearing once. The clonotype was recovered from an adult in good health. The genes are TRBV29-1 and TRBJ2-3; either TRBD1 or TRBD2 may supply D (5 bases each). The sample was peripheral blood, taken on day 0 of AZD1222 vaccination. The CDR3: CSALWWGSDTQYF. DNA for the CDR3: TGCAGCGCCCTCTGGTGGGGGTCAGATACGCAGTATTTT.